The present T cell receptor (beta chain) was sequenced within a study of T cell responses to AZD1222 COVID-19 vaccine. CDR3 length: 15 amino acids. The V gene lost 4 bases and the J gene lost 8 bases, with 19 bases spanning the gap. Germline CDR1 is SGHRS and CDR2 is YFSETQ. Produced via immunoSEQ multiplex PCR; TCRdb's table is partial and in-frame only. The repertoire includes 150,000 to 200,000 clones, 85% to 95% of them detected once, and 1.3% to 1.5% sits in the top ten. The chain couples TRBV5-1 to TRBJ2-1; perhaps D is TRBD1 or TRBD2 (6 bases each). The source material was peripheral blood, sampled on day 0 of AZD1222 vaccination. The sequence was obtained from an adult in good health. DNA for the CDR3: TGCGCCAGCAGCCCTGGGACTGGGGGGCGGGATGAGCAGTTCTTC. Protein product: CASSPGTGGRDEQFF. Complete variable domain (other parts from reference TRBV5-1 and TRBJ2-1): KAGVTQTPRYLIKTRGQQVTLSCSPISGHRSVSWYQQTPGQGLQFLFEYFSETQRNKGNFPGRFSGRQFSNSRSEMNVSTLELGDSALYLCASSPGTGGRDEQFFGPGTRLTVL.